This T cell receptor (beta chain) is from a study of T cell repertoires in cytomegalovirus infection. TCRdb re-derived calls from the reads in MiXCR, one entry per CDR3 protein. The sample records roughly 280,000 distinct CDR3 sequences, less than 25% being singletons. Findings and caveats of the study: Cumulative frequency (of public TCR beta family members) identified carriers of CMV plus the relevant HLA. Predominance within the ex vivo response was attributable to HLA-C-restricted CMV-specific TCR beta clonotypes.

This clonotype has more than one count but fewer than ten. The antigen is not known. V lost 6 bases, J lost 3 bases, and 9 bases stayed unmatched. Germline V gene sequence: CDR1 MNHEY, CDR2 SMNVEV (reference sequence). The CDR3 is 16 amino acids. The V gene is TRBV27, the J gene TRBJ1-2; 11 positions match TRBD1. Sequencing was performed on cultured PBMCs, taken from culture after CMV antigen stimulation. The origin of this receptor is a human donor in good health (CMV status not recorded). Some clones in this sample may be carry-over from other donors' samples. The CDR3 DNA follows: TGTGCCAGCAGCTCAACCGTGGGACAGGGGGACTATGGCTACACCTTC. Residues: CASSSTVGQGDYGYTF.